A single sample gave rise to the 30 T cell receptor beta chains below, sequenced in a study of cytotoxic CD8 clonotypes in ibrutinib-treated CLL. The repertoire was sequenced with immunoSEQ multiplex PCR; TCRdb's copy has only in-frame clones and lacks some. This sample has tens of thousands of clones, with around four fifths found just once. The sequences come from PBMCs, collected after 24 months of ibrutinib treatment. The receptors here all came from a human donor with chronic lymphocytic leukemia.

This clone was observed once. The rearrangement links TRBV29-1 to TRBJ1-2; D is uncertain. The V gene lost 7 bases and the J gene lost 1 base, with 16 bases spanning the gap. Looked up from germline, CDR1 is SQVTM and CDR2 is ANQGSEA. The CDR3 has 14 amino acids. CDR3 loop: CSADKGGGNYGYTF. Written as DNA, the CDR3 is TGCAGCGCTGATAAGGGAGGTGGTAACTATGGCTACACCTTC.

Only a few counts were recorded for this clone. The V and J genes are TRBV19 and TRBJ2-1, with D unclear. The CDR3 contains 12 residues. Trimming shortened V by 6 bases and J by 10 bases, and 13 bases separated the two germline ends. CDR1 and CDR2 (germline): LNHDA, SQIVND (reference sequence). The CDR3 region is CASRVGIGEQFF. CDR3 DNA: TGTGCCAGTAGAGTGGGGATTGGGGAGCAGTTCTTC. The entire variable domain, with the rest obtained from reference TRBV19 and TRBJ2-1, is as follows: DGGITQSPKYLFRKEGQNVTLSCEQNLNHDAMYWYRQDPGQGLRLIYYSQIVNDFQKGDIAEGYSVSREKKESFPLTVTSAQKNPTAFYLCASRVGIGEQFFGPGTRLTVL.

V and J are TRBV5-4 and TRBJ2-7; perhaps TRBD1 as D (5 bases). Germline V CDR1 and CDR2: SGHNT, YYREEE (reference sequence). CDR3 size: 14 residues. The V end was cut by 3 bases, the J end by 6 bases, with 16 bases between. The CDR3 bases are TGTGCCAGCAGCTCCGGACATCTCCCCTCCGAGCAGTACTTC. Translating it yields CASSSGHLPSEQYF.

The V and J genes are TRBV27 and TRBJ1-1; 8 nucleotides match TRBD1. The CDR3 is 15 amino acids. Germline CDR1 is MNHEY and CDR2 is SMNVEV (reference sequence). V lost 6 bases, J lost 1 base, and 7 bases stayed unmatched. CDR3 nucleotide sequence: TGTGCCAGCAGCCTGGTGGGGACAGGGAACACTGAAGCTTTCTTT. This gives the protein CASSLVGTGNTEAFF.

The chain uses TRBV27 and TRBJ1-3; TRBD1 agrees at 12 bases. Trimming removed 3 bases from V and 9 bases from J; junction bases left unmatched: 3. Germline V gene sequence: CDR1 MNHEY, CDR2 SMNVEV (reference sequence). The CDR3 sequence is 14 residues long. The CDR3 loop reads CASSLGQGAGTIYF. Written as DNA, the CDR3 is TGTGCCAGCAGTTTGGGACAGGGGGCCGGCACCATATATTTT.

The chain links TRBV5-8 to TRBJ1-2, with 7 bases fitting TRBD1. The germline V gene has CDR1 SGHTS and CDR2 YDEGEE. Germline trimming cut 4 bases from V and 3 bases from J; bases unmatched to any gene: 12. CDR3 length: 16 residues. The CDR3 reads CASSKHGGGSDYGYTF. As DNA, the CDR3 is TGTGCCAGCAGCAAGCATGGAGGGGGCAGCGACTATGGCTACACCTTC.

The chain carries TRBV6-5 and TRBJ2-7; unclear D gene. The length of the CDR3 is 15 residues. V gave up 2 bases and J gave up 0 bases, with 11 bases separating them. The germline CDR1 and CDR2 sequences are MNHEY and SVGAGI. The chain's CDR3 is CASSYSAADSYEQYF. The CDR3 DNA follows: TGTGCCAGCAGTTACAGTGCGGCAGACTCCTACGAGCAGTACTTC.

This chain connects TRBV29-1 to TRBJ2-7; D gene ambiguous. The CDR3 is 13 amino acids. The V end was cut by 7 bases, the J end by 0 bases, with 13 bases between. In germline, CDR1 is SQVTM, CDR2 ANQGSEA. The CDR3 DNA follows: TGCAGCGCCATTAAGGCGAACTCCTACGAGCAGTACTTC. This gives the protein CSAIKANSYEQYF.

The chain carries TRBV28 and TRBJ2-3; TRBD1 aligns across 12 bases. The germline CDR1 and CDR2 sequences are MDHEN and SYDVKM. V shed 4 bases, J shed 7 bases, and the junction held 6 bases outside the gene matches. The CDR3 is 15 residues long. CDR3 sequence: CASSSGTGGLNTQYF. As DNA, the CDR3 is TGTGCCAGCAGTTCCGGGACAGGGGGCTTGAATACGCAGTATTTT.

The chain links TRBV4-1 to TRBJ2-1, with D possibly matching TRBD2 (5 bases). Trimming shortened V by 0 bases and J by 12 bases, and 24 bases separated the two germline ends. Per germline, CDR1 MGHRA and CDR2 YSYEKL. This CDR3 has 17 residues. The CDR3 protein is CASSQDRARKVGVRQFF. The CDR3, as DNA: TGCGCCAGCAGCCAAGATCGGGCTAGAAAAGTGGGAGTTCGGCAGTTCTTC.

This clone has just a few counts. This chain links TRBV4-1 with TRBJ2-5; TRBD2 matches at 11 bases. The CDR3 contains 16 residues. The V and J ends lost 1 base and 2 bases, in that order; junction bases with no gene match: 3. Per germline, CDR1 MGHRA and CDR2 YSYEKL. CDR3 in amino acids: CASSQGLAGIQETQYF. The CDR3, as DNA: TGCGCCAGCAGCCAAGGACTAGCGGGGATACAAGAGACCCAGTACTTC.

This sequence joins TRBV5-1 and TRBJ2-7; D call uncertain. Germline CDR1 SGHRS, CDR2 YFSETQ. The CDR3 loop spans 15 amino acids. Trimming shortened V by 0 bases and J by 6 bases, and 16 bases separated the two germline ends. The CDR3 region is CASSLGSWEKGEQYF. CDR3 in DNA: TGCGCCAGCAGCTTGGGTTCCTGGGAAAAGGGCGAGCAGTACTTC.

This chain links TRBV30 with TRBJ2-2; 8 positions agree with TRBD2. Germline V CDR1 and CDR2: GTSNPN, SVGIG (reference sequence). The CDR3 consists of 16 residues. V gave up 1 base and J gave up 5 bases; unmatched junction bases: 9. The DNA of the CDR3 is TGTGCCTGGAGTGCGTGGGATAGCGGGGAAACCGGGGAGCTGTTTTTT. Protein: CAWSAWDSGETGELFF.

The chain has TRBV5-1 and TRBJ2-3, with D tentatively TRBD2 (6 bases). CDR1 is SGHRS and CDR2 is YFSETQ in the germline V gene. V lost 0 bases and J 0 bases, leaving 11 bases between the germline ends. This CDR3 spans 16 amino acids. CDR3 residues: CASSLGRDWSTDTQYF. For the CDR3, the DNA is TGCGCCAGCAGCTTGGGCCGGGACTGGAGCACAGATACGCAGTATTTT.

V usage is TRBV7-9 and J usage is TRBJ2-2, with a possible D match to TRBD2 (6 bases). The CDR3 is made up of 14 amino acids. Trimming took 3 bases from V and 3 from J, leaving 8 bases between them. CDR1 and CDR2 (germline): SEHNR, FQNEAQ (reference sequence). This chain's CDR3 is CASSLAGYTGELFF. CDR3 coding DNA: TGTGCCAGCAGCTTGGCGGGGTACACCGGGGAGCTGTTTTTT.

A note on this clone: Other DNA sequences in the same sample also yield this CDR3. This chain joins TRBV5-1 and TRBJ2-5; TRBD1 matches 7 bases. The junction had 8 bases not matched to a gene; V was cut back by 4 bases and J by 5 bases. CDR3 length equals 14 residues. The germline V gene has CDR1 SGHRS and CDR2 YFSETQ. The CDR3 sequence is CASSLQGSGETQYF. The DNA for the CDR3 is TGCGCCAGCAGCCTACAGGGGAGTGGGGAGACCCAGTACTTC.

This clone was counted between two and nine times. The chain employs TRBV5-4 and TRBJ2-7; D remains ambiguous. Trimming took 7 bases from V and 0 from J, leaving 17 bases between them. The CDR3 covers 15 residues. Germline assignment: CDR1 SGHNT and CDR2 YYREEE (reference sequence). Here the CDR3 reads CASGYLDISSYEQYF. In DNA, the CDR3 is TGTGCCAGCGGTTATCTCGACATAAGCTCCTACGAGCAGTACTTC.

This clone was found a few times. As DNA, the CDR3 is TGCGCCAGCAGCGGGAGGGACACCGGGGAGCTGTTTTTT. Residues: CASSGRDTGELFF. The gene calls are TRBV10-1 and TRBJ2-2; 8 bases align to TRBD2. This CDR3 spans 13 amino acids. From germline, CDR1 is WNHNN and CDR2 SYGVQD (reference sequence). V lost 6 bases and J lost 3; bases outside the gene matches: 0.

This chain links TRBV10-1 with TRBJ2-7, with a possible D match to TRBD1 (6 bases). The V gene lost 2 bases and the J gene lost 3 bases, with 17 bases spanning the gap. The CDR3 runs to 16 residues. Germline V gene data show CDR1 as WNHNN and CDR2 as SYGVQD (reference sequence). The CDR3 sequence is CASSERPRQDLYEQYF. The CDR3 DNA is TGCGCCAGCAGTGAGCGCCCGAGACAGGACCTCTACGAGCAGTACTTC.

The CDR3, as DNA: TGTGCCAGTAGTATAACCCGCAACTTAAGGGGTGAAGCTTTCTTT. Protein: CASSITRNLRGEAFF. V gene TRBV19 combines with J gene TRBJ1-1; a possible D gene is TRBD1 (5 bases). The V end was cut by 2 bases, the J end by 7 bases, with 17 bases between. This CDR3 comprises 15 residues. CDR1 LNHDA and CDR2 SQIVND come from the germline V gene (reference sequence).

This chain uses TRBV28 with TRBJ2-2, with D possibly called TRBD1 or TRBD2 (5 bases each). Germline V CDR1 and CDR2: MDHEN, SYDVKM. This CDR3 has 17 residues. Trimming left V 6 bases short and J 5 bases short, with 22 bases between. The CDR3 sequence is CASSLSGIGALTGELFF. In nucleotides, the CDR3 is TGTGCCAGCAGCCTTTCGGGGATCGGGGCTCTGACCGGGGAGCTGTTTTTT.

The chain employs TRBV27 and TRBJ2-7; 8 bases match TRBD1. V lost 5 bases, J lost 4 bases, and 7 bases stayed unmatched. Looked up from germline, CDR1 is MNHEY and CDR2 is SMNVEV (reference sequence). This CDR3 is built from 14 residues. The CDR3 spells CASSHTGGGYEQYF. CDR3 DNA sequence: TGTGCCAGCAGTCATACAGGGGGAGGTTACGAGCAGTACTTC.

The chain combines TRBV6-5 with TRBJ1-5; perhaps TRBD1 as D (5 bases). With 6 bases removed from V and 4 bases from J, the gap between germline ends came to 16 bases. This CDR3 region has 15 residues. Germline V gives CDR1 MNHEY, CDR2 SVGAGI. This CDR3 is CASSRRPEGNQPQHF. CDR3 nucleotide sequence: TGTGCCAGCAGCCGCCGACCGGAGGGGAATCAGCCCCAGCATTTT.

CDR3 residues: CASSLWGEGNQPQHF. The CDR3 DNA follows: TGTGCCAGCAGTTTATGGGGGGAGGGCAATCAGCCCCAGCATTTT. The genes are TRBV28 and TRBJ1-5; D might be TRBD1 (5 bases). Germline assignment: CDR1 MDHEN and CDR2 SYDVKM. The CDR3 loop spans 15 amino acids. With 0 bases removed from V and 2 bases from J, the gap between germline ends came to 8 bases.

This chain joins TRBV19 and TRBJ1-5; maybe TRBD1 (5 bases). CDR3 length: 16 residues. With 5 bases removed from V and 2 bases from J, the gap between germline ends came to 16 bases. In germline, CDR1 is LNHDA, CDR2 SQIVND (reference sequence). This chain's CDR3 is CASSPQGPGGNQPQHF. The CDR3 DNA sequence: TGTGCCAGTAGTCCCCAGGGACCTGGTGGCAATCAGCCCCAGCATTTT. The entire variable domain, with the rest obtained from reference TRBV19 and TRBJ1-5, is as follows: DGGITQSPKYLFRKEGQNVTLSCEQNLNHDAMYWYRQDPGQGLRLIYYSQIVNDFQKGDIAEGYSVSREKKESFPLTVTSAQKNPTAFYLCASSPQGPGGNQPQHFGDGTRLSIL.

This chain connects TRBV7-2 to TRBJ1-3, with unresolved D. The CDR3 runs to 14 residues. The germline CDR1 and CDR2 sequences are SGHTA and FQGNSA. V dropped 6 bases and J dropped 8 bases, with 17 bases sitting between them. CDR3 sequence: CASSTPFPRDTIYF. Written as DNA, the CDR3 is TGTGCCAGCAGTACCCCTTTCCCCCGGGACACCATATATTTT.

The CDR3 loop reads CASSEARLEDSYEQYF. The CDR3 DNA is TGTGCCAGCAGTGAAGCGCGACTCGAGGACTCCTACGAGCAGTACTTC. The chain combines TRBV2 with TRBJ2-7, with unresolved D. CDR1 is SNHLY, CDR2 FYNNEI, per germline. V was shortened by 0 bases and J by 0 bases, with 12 bases between the two germline ends. This CDR3 is 16 amino acids long.

This clone has a single count. The rearrangement links TRBV18 to TRBJ1-5, with 7 bases fitting TRBD1. The length of the CDR3 is 13 residues. Looked up from germline, CDR1 is KGHSH and CDR2 is LQKENI. Trimming removed 1 base from V and 6 bases from J; junction bases left unmatched: 0. CDR3 amino acids: CASSPQGAQPQHF. The CDR3 coding sequence is TGTGCCAGCTCACCACAGGGGGCTCAGCCCCAGCATTTT.

The chain carries TRBV7-2 and TRBJ2-2, with TRBD1 matching over 7 bases. This CDR3 has 16 residues. Germline V gene sequence: CDR1 SGHTA, CDR2 FQGNSA. V lost 0 bases, J lost 4 bases, and 5 bases stayed unmatched. The CDR3 spells CASSLAGRGTTGELFF. The CDR3, as DNA: TGTGCCAGCAGCTTAGCGGGCAGGGGGACCACCGGGGAGCTGTTTTTT. The full variable domain, with the rest looked up from reference TRBV7-2 and TRBJ2-2, is GAGVSQSPSNKVTEKGKDVELRCDPISGHTALYWYRQSLGQGLEFLIYFQGNSAPDKSGLPSDRFSAERTGGSVSTLTIQRTQQEDSAVYLCASSLAGRGTTGELFFGEGSRLTVL.

The rearrangement links TRBV5-1 to TRBJ1-2; D gene uncertain. The germline V and J ends were trimmed by 0 bases and 2 bases, with 11 bases remaining between them. This CDR3 has 15 residues. CDR1 and CDR2 from the germline V gene are SGHRS and YFSETQ. CDR3 nucleotides: TGCGCCAGCAGCTTGGGAGGAATCCTAAACTATGGCTACACCTTC. Its protein is CASSLGGILNYGYTF.